This TCR beta chain originates from a study of blood T cells in healthy people across ages (dated by TCRdb to about 2015). Concerning the study at large: In model experiments, template switching captured roughly one uniquely barcoded TCR beta cDNA molecule for every two T cells. Using deep sequencing normalized with unique cDNA molecular identifiers, the study measured how TCR beta repertoire diversity changes with age. Four age groups were formed from the donors: young (average roughly 15 years), middle-aged (around 41), aged (more than 55) and long-lived (approximately 78). To avoid experimental bias, donors of different ages were spread randomly across the sequencing lanes. Two additional independent replicas of 1 million unique cDNA reads from the same blood draw were analyzed for two donors (one aged 18 to 29 and one aged 80 or older).

The CDR3 spans 15 residues, from the cysteine through the phenylalanine. Here the CDR3 DNA is all that survives: 45 bases in frame from base 1. From the germline V gene (reference sequence), CDR1 is DFQATT and CDR2 is SNEGSKA. V loses 3 bases at its end and J loses 5 bases; junction bases beyond the gene matches: 6. For this clonotype: The target of this receptor is not known. No much larger clonotype is one base removed from it; base qualities were not supplied.

The full study reports these points: As age increased, observed TCR beta diversity per million T cells dropped in a roughly linear way, and a significant reduction was already evident by age 40. Compared with the aged group, the long-lived group had more naive CD4+ T cells, fewer expanded clones and increased TCR diversity, a pattern suggesting age selection. Donor CMV infection status was unknown, potentially confounding age-related changes in expanded clonotypes. Estimates of total diversity based on one million sequenced T cells were considered lower bounds and underestimates. Because profiling used bulk unsorted PBMCs, naive and antigen-experienced compartments could not be compared conclusively. The percentage of naive T cells measured by flow cytometry correlated strongly with observed TCR beta diversity.

The library relied on 5' RACE. These reads were obtained on an Illumina HiSeq 2500. A second PCR of roughly 7 to 11 cycles was performed with a sample-barcoded 5' primer and a J-beta primer mix. A template-switch 5' adaptor carrying 12 random nucleotides introduced a unique molecular identifier onto each TCR beta cDNA molecule. Each sample yielded at least 3 million CDR3-containing paired-end reads. The Mint cDNA synthesis kit, primed by a TRBC-specific oligonucleotide, was used to synthesize first-strand cDNA from all RNA. Following uracil-DNA glycosylase treatment, all cDNA underwent a first 18-cycle PCR with the universal primers M1SS and BC2_uni_R. Concerning the study's data processing: Each sample was normalized by randomly selecting 1 million high-quality reads, each carrying a distinct molecular identifier. Reads sharing molecular identifiers were discarded rather than binned into consensus sequences. MiTCR, set to a Q25 quality threshold and the strictest error-elimination algorithm, was used for CDR3 identification, clonotype clustering and error correction. Lower-bound total TCR beta diversity was estimated with a nonparametric unseen species model using Euler transformation. In-frame beta chains were kept once TCRdb had trimmed the public reads at Q25 with fastp and called clones with MiXCR. Records with the same CDR3 protein are collapsed into one entry carrying the most frequent genes and DNA. The V and J calls here are based on TCRdb, not the publication. The sample records hundreds of thousands of distinct CDR3 sequences, over 40% of which are singletons. The ten most abundant clones make up roughly 13% of the sample.

Donors were a few dozen systemically healthy Caucasian individuals from Russia aged about 6 to 100 years. Approximately 9.7 milliliters of peripheral blood were drawn from each donor into EDTA-treated Vacutainer tubes. PBMCs were isolated by Ficoll-Paque density-gradient centrifugation, with at least 7 million obtained per sample. Trizol reagent was used to extract total RNA from PBMCs, with at least 5.5 micrograms per sample. The percentages of naive CD45RAhigh/CD27high T cells were determined by flow cytometry on a PBMC aliquot from every donor. This TCR derives from a woman of 80 years or more in good health. Sequencing used blood. Rearrangement joined TRBV20-1 to TRBJ2-1; 11 junctional bases match TRBD2. The nucleotide sequence is TGCAGTGCTAGGGATAGCGGGGGGGTAAACAATGAGCAGTTCTTC. Its protein is CSARDSGGVNNEQFF.